This T cell receptor (beta chain) is drawn from a study of cytomegalovirus exposure and HLA in healthy donors. V was clipped by 1 base and J by 6 bases; unmatched bases: 14. Per the germline V gene, CDR1 is SGHRS and CDR2 is YFSETQ. The CDR3 extends over 18 amino acids. A note on this clone: The antigen is undetermined.

Study conclusions and caveats: Accurate HLA-A and HLA-B prediction from TCR beta sequences was reported for most subjects.

The PCR contained 60 Vbeta and 13 Jbeta primers. TCRdb's copy holds only in-frame clones and misses some; the assay was immunoSEQ multiplex PCR. This sample's clone table lists some 120,000 clones. J is TRBJ2-2 and V is TRBV5-1; 8 nucleotides agree with TRBD2. Source material: PBMCs. The TCR originated in a man aged 40-49 years in good health and CMV-seronegative. The CDR3: CASSLPVRPAGDPGELFF. The DNA of the CDR3 is TGCGCCAGCAGCTTGCCTGTGAGACCAGCGGGAGATCCCGGGGAGCTGTTTTTT.